This T cell receptor beta chain was identified in a study of cytomegalovirus exposure and HLA in healthy donors. Points from the study as a whole: It was reported that the classifier diagnosed cytomegalovirus status with high specificity and sensitivity in both the original and validation cohorts.

Using immunoSEQ multiplex PCR, the repertoire was profiled, and TCRdb retains in-frame clones only, with some absent. This table holds about 130,000 clones, 89% found once. Germline loops: CDR1 MDHEN, CDR2 SYDVKM. The ends lost 3 bases at V and 8 bases at J; junction bases unmatched: 5. This CDR3 is 13 amino acids long. Concerning this clone itself: The antigen is not known.

The sequenced material came from PBMCs. The gene calls are TRBV28 and TRBJ1-2; 8 nucleotides match TRBD1. This TCR was sampled from a woman between 18 and 30 years old in good health and CMV-seronegative. The DNA for the CDR3 is TGTGCCAGCAGTTTGGACAGGGACGGGGGCTACACCTTC. Residues: CASSLDRDGGYTF.